This entry is about one T cell receptor beta chain. As yet, its antigen is unknown. Looked up from germline, CDR1 is SGHAT and CDR2 is FQNNGV. The CDR3 has 16 residues. After removal of 4 bases from V and 2 bases from J, the junction contained 9 bases not matched to a gene. This sample was taken from a study of T cells in localized non-small cell lung cancer. Broader study findings: Clonality peaked in uninvolved adjacent lung rather than tumor.

Here immunoSEQ multiplex PCR was the method, and the copy in TCRdb shows in-frame clones only, minus some. The sample has about 70,000 clones; about nine tenths are singletons. The genes are TRBV11-2 and TRBJ2-7, with TRBD1 identical over 9 bases. The sequence was collected from a male donor aged 60 or over with stage III squamous cell lung carcinoma. The input for sequencing was peripheral blood, taken before any cancer treatment. DNA for the CDR3: TGTGCCAGCAGCTCGATAAGAACAGGGGGCCCCTACGAGCAGTACTTC. Translation: CASSSIRTGGPYEQYF.